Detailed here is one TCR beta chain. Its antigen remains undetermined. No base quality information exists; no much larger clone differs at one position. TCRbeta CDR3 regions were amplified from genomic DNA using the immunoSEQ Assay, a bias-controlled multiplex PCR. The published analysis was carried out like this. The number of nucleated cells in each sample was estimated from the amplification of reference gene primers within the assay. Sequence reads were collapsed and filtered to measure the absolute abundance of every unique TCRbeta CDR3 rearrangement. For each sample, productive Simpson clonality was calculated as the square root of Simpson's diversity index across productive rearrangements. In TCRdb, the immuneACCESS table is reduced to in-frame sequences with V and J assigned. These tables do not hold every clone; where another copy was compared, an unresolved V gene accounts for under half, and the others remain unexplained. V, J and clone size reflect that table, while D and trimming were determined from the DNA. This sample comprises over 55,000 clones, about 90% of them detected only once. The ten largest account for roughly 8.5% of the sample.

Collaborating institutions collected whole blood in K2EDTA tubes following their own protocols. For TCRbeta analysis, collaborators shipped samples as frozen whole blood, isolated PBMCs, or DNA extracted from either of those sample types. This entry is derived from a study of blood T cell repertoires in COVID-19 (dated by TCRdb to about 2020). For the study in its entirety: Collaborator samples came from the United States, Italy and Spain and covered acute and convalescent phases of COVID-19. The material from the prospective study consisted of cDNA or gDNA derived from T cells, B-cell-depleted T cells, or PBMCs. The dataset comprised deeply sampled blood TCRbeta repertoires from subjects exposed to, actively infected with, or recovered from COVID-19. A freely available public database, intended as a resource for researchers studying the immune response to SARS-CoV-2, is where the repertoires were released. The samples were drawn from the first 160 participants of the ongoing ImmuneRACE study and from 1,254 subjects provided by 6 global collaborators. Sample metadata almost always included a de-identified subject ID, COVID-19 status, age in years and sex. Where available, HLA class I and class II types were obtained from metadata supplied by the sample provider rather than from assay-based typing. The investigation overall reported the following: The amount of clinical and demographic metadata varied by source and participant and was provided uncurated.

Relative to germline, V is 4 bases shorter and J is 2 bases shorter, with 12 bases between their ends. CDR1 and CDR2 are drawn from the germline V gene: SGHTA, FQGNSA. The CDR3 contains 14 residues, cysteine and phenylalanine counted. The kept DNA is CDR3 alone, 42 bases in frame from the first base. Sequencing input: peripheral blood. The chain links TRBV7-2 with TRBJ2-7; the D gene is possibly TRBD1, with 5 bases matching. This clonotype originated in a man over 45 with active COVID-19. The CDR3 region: CASSSSGSAYEQYF. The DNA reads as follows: TGTGCCAGCAGCTCTTCAGGGTCCGCCTACGAGCAGTACTTC.